These T cell receptor beta chains were read from a single sample in a study of technical replicates of blood from several donors. TCRdb keeps only in-frame clones here, not all; method: immunoSEQ multiplex PCR. The profile shows more than 80,000 clones, approximately 95% of them singletons. Material for sequencing was T cells isolated from PBMCs. Receptors were obtained from a human donor in good health. Each CDR3 is given with its conserved first and last residue. D genes are given only for firm matches. The size entry is marked missing in some rows and otherwise reads once, few, many or a size class.

NA TRBJ2-7 NA TRBV23-1 CASRKDRGLCIREGTYEQYF TGCGCCAGCAGGAAGGACAGGGGCCTATGCATACGGGAGGGGACCTACGAGCAGTACTTC
TRBD1 TRBJ2-3 NA TRBV29-1 CSVRGQANTQYF TGCAGCGTTAGGGGACAGGCGAATACGCAGTATTTT
NA TRBJ1-3 few TRBV27 CASSFFSGNTIYF TGTGCCAGCAGTTTCTTCTCTGGAAACACCATATATTTT
TRBD2 TRBJ2-7 NA TRBV19 CASRPIAGSSYEQYF TGTGCCAGTAGGCCCATAGCGGGGAGCTCCTACGAGCAGTACTTC
TRBD2 TRBJ2-3 once TRBV6-1 CASGGDGGEPQYF TGTGCCAGCGGGGGGGATGGAGGGGAACCTCAGTATTTT
NA TRBJ2-7 NA TRBV7-2 CASSATVSYEQYF TGTGCCAGCAGCGCAACAGTCTCCTACGAGCAGTACTTC
NA TRBJ2-1 NA TRBV5-8 CASSRGHLSSNEQFF TGTGCCAGCAGCCGCGGACACCTTTCTTCAAATGAGCAGTTCTTC
TRBD2 TRBJ2-1 NA TRBV27 CASSLGTSGRNEQFF TGTGCCAGCAGTTTAGGCACTAGCGGGAGAAATGAGCAGTTCTTC
NA TRBJ1-4 NA TRBV5-1 CASSLGGGVEKLFF TGCGCCAGCAGCTTAGGGGGGGGCGTTGAAAAACTGTTTTTT
NA TRBJ2-2 few TRBV11-2 CASSADSNTGELFF TGTGCCAGCAGCGCGGACAGCAACACCGGGGAGCTGTTTTTT
TRBD1 TRBJ1-4 NA TRBV29-1 CSVLTGTGEKLFF TGCAGCGTCCTAACCGGGACAGGTGAAAAACTGTTTTTT
TRBD2 TRBJ2-1 NA TRBV4-1 CASSQEGTSAFYNEQFF TGCGCCAGCAGCCAAGAAGGGACTAGCGCATTTTACAATGAGCAGTTCTTC
TRBD2 TRBJ2-3 once TRBV19 CASKERGGHSDTQYF TGTGCCAGTAAGGAGCGGGGGGGCCACTCAGATACGCAGTATTTT
TRBD2 TRBJ2-1 NA TRBV19 CASGILAGDGNEQFF TGTGCCAGTGGAATACTAGCGGGAGACGGGAATGAGCAGTTCTTC
NA TRBJ1-1 NA TRBV7-9 CASSLVMNTEAFF TGTGCCAGCAGCCTCGTTATGAACACTGAAGCTTTCTTT
TRBD1 TRBJ1-1 NA TRBV14 CASSQRMGQIWNTEAFF TGTGCCAGCAGCCAACGCATGGGACAGATCTGGAACACTGAAGCTTTCTTT
TRBD1 TRBJ1-4 NA TRBV7-6 CASRSSTGGHEKLFF TGTGCCAGCAGGTCCTCGACAGGGGGACATGAAAAACTGTTTTTT
TRBD1 TRBJ2-5 NA TRBV19 CASSISDRPETQYF TGTGCCAGTAGTATTTCGGACAGGCCAGAGACCCAGTACTTC
TRBD2 TRBJ2-1 NA TRBV11-2 CASSLVVGGDHNEQFF TGTGCCAGCAGCTTAGTGGTGGGAGGGGATCACAATGAGCAGTTCTTC
TRBD2 TRBJ2-1 NA TRBV4-1 CASSLMGLAGYNEQFF TGCGCCAGCAGCCTTATGGGACTAGCGGGGTACAATGAGCAGTTCTTC
NA TRBJ2-7 NA TRBV7-8 CASSTDYEQYF TGTGCCAGCAGCACAGACTACGAGCAGTACTTC
TRBD1 TRBJ2-3 NA TRBV5-1 CASSPWGQGVNTQYF TGCGCCAGCAGCCCATGGGGACAGGGGGTAAATACGCAGTATTTT
TRBD2 TRBJ2-5 NA TRBV2 CASSIGTKETQYF TGTGCCAGCAGTATCGGGACTAAAGAGACCCAGTACTTC
NA TRBJ1-2 NA TRBV5-1 CASSWGGAVYYGYTF TGCGCCAGCAGCTGGGGAGGGGCTGTCTACTATGGCTACACCTTC
NA TRBJ1-1 NA TRBV12-5 CASGHQKFMNTEAFF TGTGCTAGTGGCCACCAGAAGTTCATGAACACTGAAGCTTTCTTT
NA TRBJ1-5 NA TRBV28 CASSPQFSSNQPQHF TGTGCCAGCAGTCCCCAGTTTTCCAGCAATCAGCCCCAGCATTTT
NA TRBJ1-1 NA TRBV10-2 CASSGLRHSNTEAFF TGCGCCAGCAGTGGGCTCAGGCATTCGAACACTGAAGCTTTCTTT
TRBD1 TRBJ2-1 NA TRBV4-1 CASSQDQGTANEQFF TGCGCCAGCAGCCAAGACCAAGGGACAGCCAATGAGCAGTTCTTC
TRBD1 TRBJ2-1 NA TRBV14 CASSQSGQGWNEQFF TGTGCCAGCAGCCAAAGCGGACAGGGCTGGAATGAGCAGTTCTTC
TRBD2 TRBJ2-5 NA TRBV6-5 CASTLTSGEETQYF TGTGCCAGCACTCTAACTAGCGGCGAAGAGACCCAGTACTTC
NA TRBJ1-5 NA TRBV2 CASSDYQGSQPQHF TGTGCCAGCAGTGATTATCAGGGTTCGCAGCCCCAGCATTTT
TRBD2 TRBJ2-7 NA TRBV13 CASSPSGGSRYEQYF TGTGCCAGCAGCCCGTCTGGCGGGAGTAGATACGAGCAGTACTTC
TRBD2 TRBJ2-5 once TRBV6-5 CASSYGTAGGKETQYF TGTGCCAGCAGTTACGGCACGGCGGGGGGAAAAGAGACCCAGTACTTC
TRBD2 TRBJ2-7 NA TRBV7-6 CASSRLGGSSYEQYF TGTGCCAGCAGTCGATTGGGGGGGTCCTCCTACGAGCAGTACTTC
TRBD2 TRBJ2-3 NA TRBV5-1 CASCLAGDSTDTQYF TGCGCCAGCTGTCTAGCGGGTGACTCCACAGATACGCAGTATTTT
TRBD2 TRBJ2-1 NA TRBV19 CASSLTGLAGAQRDPFNEQFF TGTGCCAGTAGCCTTACCGGACTAGCGGGAGCCCAGAGGGACCCATTCAATGAGCAGTTCTTC
NA TRBJ2-1 NA TRBV6-1 CATAGNNEQFF TGTGCCACGGCGGGGAACAATGAGCAGTTCTTC
NA TRBJ2-3 NA TRBV7-9 CASSSRQASTDTQYF TGTGCCAGCAGTTCCAGACAGGCGAGCACAGATACGCAGTATTTT
NA TRBJ1-1 NA TRBV6-1 CASVRGAVNTEAFF TGTGCCAGCGTCCGGGGGGCCGTGAACACTGAAGCTTTCTTT
TRBD1 TRBJ1-2 NA TRBV5-1 CASSRDRGDYGYTF TGCGCCAGCAGCAGGGACAGGGGGGACTATGGCTACACCTTC
TRBD1 TRBJ1-5 NA TRBV7-9 CASSLGGTGNQPQHF TGTGCCAGCAGCTTAGGAGGGACAGGTAATCAGCCCCAGCATTTT
TRBD1 TRBJ2-7 NA TRBV11-2 CASSLVRGQGEYEQYF TGTGCCAGCAGCTTAGTTAGGGGACAGGGGGAATACGAGCAGTACTTC